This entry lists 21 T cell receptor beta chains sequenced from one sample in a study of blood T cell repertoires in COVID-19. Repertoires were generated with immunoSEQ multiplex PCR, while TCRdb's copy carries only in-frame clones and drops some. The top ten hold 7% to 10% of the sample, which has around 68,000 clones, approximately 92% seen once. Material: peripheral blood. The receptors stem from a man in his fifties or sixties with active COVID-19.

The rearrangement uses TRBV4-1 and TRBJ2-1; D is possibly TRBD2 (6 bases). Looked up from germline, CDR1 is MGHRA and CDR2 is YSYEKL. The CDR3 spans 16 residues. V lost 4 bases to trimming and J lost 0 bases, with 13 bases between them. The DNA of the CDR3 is TGCGCCAGCAGCCTAGTTTCTAGCGCCTCCTACAATGAGCAGTTCTTC. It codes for CASSLVSSASYNEQFF.

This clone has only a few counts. The CDR3 spells CASSFDGHNQPQHF. The DNA for the CDR3 is TGCGCCAGCAGCTTTGACGGACACAATCAGCCCCAGCATTTT. The rearrangement uses TRBV5-1 and TRBJ1-5; a weak D match, TRBD1 (5 bases). This CDR3 region has 14 residues. V gave up 2 bases and J gave up 3 bases, with 9 bases separating them. CDR1 SGHRS and CDR2 YFSETQ come from the germline V gene.

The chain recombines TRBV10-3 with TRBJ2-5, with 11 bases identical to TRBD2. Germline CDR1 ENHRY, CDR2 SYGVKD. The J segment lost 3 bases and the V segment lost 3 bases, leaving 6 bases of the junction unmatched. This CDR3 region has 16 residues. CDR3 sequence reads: CAISEWVSGGEETQYF. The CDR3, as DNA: TGTGCCATCAGTGAATGGGTTAGCGGGGGGGAAGAGACCCAGTACTTC.

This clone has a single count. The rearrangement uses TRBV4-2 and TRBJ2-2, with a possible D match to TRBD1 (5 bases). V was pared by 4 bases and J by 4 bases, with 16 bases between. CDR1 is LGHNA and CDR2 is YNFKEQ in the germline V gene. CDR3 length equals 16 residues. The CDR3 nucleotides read TGTGCCAGCAGCCTGAGCTGGGGCCGGAGCACCGGGGAGCTGTTTTTT. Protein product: CASSLSWGRSTGELFF.

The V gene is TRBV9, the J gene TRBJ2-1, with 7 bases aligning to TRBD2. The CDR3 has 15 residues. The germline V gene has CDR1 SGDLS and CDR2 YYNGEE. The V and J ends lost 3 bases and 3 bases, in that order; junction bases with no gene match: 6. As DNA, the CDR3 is TGTGCCAGCAGCGGAAGGCCGGGGGGCTACAATGAGCAGTTCTTC. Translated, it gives CASSGRPGGYNEQFF.

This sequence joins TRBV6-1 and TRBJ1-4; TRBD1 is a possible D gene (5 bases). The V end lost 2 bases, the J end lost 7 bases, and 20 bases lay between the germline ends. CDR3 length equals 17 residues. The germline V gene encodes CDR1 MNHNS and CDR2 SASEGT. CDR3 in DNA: TGTGCCAGCAGTGAAAAATGGTACGGGCAGGGAAGTGAAAAACTGTTTTTT. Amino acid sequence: CASSEKWYGQGSEKLFF.

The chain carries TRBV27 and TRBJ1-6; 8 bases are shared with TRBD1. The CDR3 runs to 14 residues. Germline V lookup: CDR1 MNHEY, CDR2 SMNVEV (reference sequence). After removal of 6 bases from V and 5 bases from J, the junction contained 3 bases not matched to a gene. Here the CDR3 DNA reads TGTGCCAGCAGGATGGACAGGGATAATTCACCCCTCCACTTT. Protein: CASRMDRDNSPLHF.

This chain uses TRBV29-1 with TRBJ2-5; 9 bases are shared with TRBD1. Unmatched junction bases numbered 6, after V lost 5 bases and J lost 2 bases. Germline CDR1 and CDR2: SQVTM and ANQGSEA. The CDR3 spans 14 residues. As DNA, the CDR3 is TGCAGCGTTCATAACAGGGGGCTTCAAGAGACCCAGTACTTC. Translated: CSVHNRGLQETQYF.

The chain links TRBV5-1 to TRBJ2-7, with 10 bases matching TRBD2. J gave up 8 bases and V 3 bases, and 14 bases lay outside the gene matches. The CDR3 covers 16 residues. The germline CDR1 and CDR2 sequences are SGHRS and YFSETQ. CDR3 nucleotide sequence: TGCGCCAGCAGCTCGGAAAAAGCGGGGGGGATTTTGAAGCAGTACTTC. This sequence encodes CASSSEKAGGILKQYF.

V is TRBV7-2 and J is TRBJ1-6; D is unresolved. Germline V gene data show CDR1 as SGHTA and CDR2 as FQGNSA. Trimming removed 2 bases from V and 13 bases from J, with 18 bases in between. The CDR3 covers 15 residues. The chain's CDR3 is CASSLSNARLRPLHF. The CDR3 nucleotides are TGTGCCAGCAGCTTATCGAACGCGCGTTTGCGGCCCCTCCACTTT.

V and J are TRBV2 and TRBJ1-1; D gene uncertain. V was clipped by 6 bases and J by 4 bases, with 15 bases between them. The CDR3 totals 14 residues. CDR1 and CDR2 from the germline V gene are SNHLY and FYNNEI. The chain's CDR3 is CASRVDLGGTEAFF. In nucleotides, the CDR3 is TGTGCCAGCAGGGTGGACTTAGGCGGCACTGAAGCTTTCTTT.

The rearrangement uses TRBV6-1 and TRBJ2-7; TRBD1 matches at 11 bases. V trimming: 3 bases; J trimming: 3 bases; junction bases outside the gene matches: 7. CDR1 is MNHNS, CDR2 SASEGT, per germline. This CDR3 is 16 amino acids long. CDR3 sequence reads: CASSEMVGTGGYEQYF. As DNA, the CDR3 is TGTGCCAGCAGTGAGATGGTTGGGACAGGGGGCTACGAGCAGTACTTC.

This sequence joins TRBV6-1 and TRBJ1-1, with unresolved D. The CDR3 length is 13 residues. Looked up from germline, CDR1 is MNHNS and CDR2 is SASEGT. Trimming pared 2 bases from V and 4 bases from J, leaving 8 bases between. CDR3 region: CASSEMRVTEAFF. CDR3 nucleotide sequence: TGTGCCAGCAGTGAAATGAGGGTCACTGAAGCTTTCTTT.

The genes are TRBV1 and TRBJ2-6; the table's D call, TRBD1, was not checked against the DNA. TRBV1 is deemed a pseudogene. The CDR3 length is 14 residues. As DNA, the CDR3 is TGCACCAGCAGCCAAGGGGCAGGGGCCAACGTCCTGACTTTC. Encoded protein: CTSSQGAGANVLTF.

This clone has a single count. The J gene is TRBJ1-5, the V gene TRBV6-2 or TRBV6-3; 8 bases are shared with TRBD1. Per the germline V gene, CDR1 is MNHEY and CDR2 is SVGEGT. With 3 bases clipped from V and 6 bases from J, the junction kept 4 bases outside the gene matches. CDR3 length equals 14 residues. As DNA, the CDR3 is TGTGCCAGCAGTTATGGACAGGGAGTTCAGCCCCAGCATTTT. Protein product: CASSYGQGVQPQHF.

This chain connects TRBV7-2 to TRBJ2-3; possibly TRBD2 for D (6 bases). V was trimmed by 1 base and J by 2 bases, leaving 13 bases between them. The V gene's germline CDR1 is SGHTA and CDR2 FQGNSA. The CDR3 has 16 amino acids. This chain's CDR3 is CASSLVATRATDTQYF. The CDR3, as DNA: TGTGCCAGCAGCTTAGTCGCGACTAGAGCCACAGATACGCAGTATTTT.

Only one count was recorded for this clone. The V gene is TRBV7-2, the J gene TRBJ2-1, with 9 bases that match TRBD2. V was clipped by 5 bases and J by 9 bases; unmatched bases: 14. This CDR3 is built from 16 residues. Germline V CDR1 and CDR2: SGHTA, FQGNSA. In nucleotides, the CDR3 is TGTGCCAGCAGCCCTCCTGGCGGCGGGGGGGCTCGTGAGCAGTTCTTC. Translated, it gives CASSPPGGGGAREQFF.

The CDR3 region is CASSQASRGNEQFF. CDR3 bases: TGCGCCAGCAGCCAGGCGTCCAGGGGGAATGAGCAGTTCTTC. The chain carries TRBV4-3 and TRBJ2-1; TRBD1 agrees at 7 bases. Germline assignment: CDR1 LGHNA and CDR2 YSLEER. Trimming took 3 bases from V and 7 from J; bases not matched to a gene: 6. This CDR3 comprises 14 residues.

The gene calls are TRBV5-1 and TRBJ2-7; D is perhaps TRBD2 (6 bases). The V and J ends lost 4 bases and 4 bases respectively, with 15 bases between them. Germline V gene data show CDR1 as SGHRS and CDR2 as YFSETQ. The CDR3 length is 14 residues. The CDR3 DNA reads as TGCGCCAGCAGCCCGGAGCGGGCGGATTACGAGCAGTACTTC. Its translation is CASSPERADYEQYF. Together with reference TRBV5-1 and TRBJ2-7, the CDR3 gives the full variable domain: KAGVTQTPRYLIKTRGQQVTLSCSPISGHRSVSWYQQTPGQGLQFLFEYFSETQRNKGNFPGRFSGRQFSNSRSEMNVSTLELGDSALYLCASSPERADYEQYFGPGTRLTVT.

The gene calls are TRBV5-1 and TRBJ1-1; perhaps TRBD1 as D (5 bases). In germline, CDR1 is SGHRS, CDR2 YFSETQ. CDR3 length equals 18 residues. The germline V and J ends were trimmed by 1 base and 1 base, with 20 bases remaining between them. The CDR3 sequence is CASSLRGPADLSNTEAFF. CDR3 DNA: TGCGCCAGCAGCTTGAGGGGTCCGGCAGACCTTTCGAACACTGAAGCTTTCTTT.

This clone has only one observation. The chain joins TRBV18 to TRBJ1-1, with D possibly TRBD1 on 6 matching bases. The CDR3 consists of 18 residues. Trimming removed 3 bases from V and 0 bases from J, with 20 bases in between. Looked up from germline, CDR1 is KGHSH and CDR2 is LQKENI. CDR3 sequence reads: CASSPYGRGGSMNTEAFF. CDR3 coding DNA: TGTGCCAGCTCACCGTACGGAAGGGGGGGCTCCATGAACACTGAAGCTTTCTTT.